Presented here are 4 T cell receptor beta chains from one specimen sequenced in a study of blood T cell repertoires in COVID-19. Repertoires were generated with immunoSEQ multiplex PCR, while TCRdb's copy carries only in-frame clones and drops some. The table lists 130,000 to 150,000 clones, approximately 80% of them singletons, with around 8.4% in the top ten. Specimen: peripheral blood. Receptors originate from a human donor in a cohort sampled during active COVID-19.

The V call is TRBV5-1, the J call TRBJ2-7; D unresolved. CDR3 length equals 15 residues. With 4 bases removed from V and 1 base from J, the gap between germline ends came to 15 bases. Germline V CDR1 and CDR2: SGHRS, YFSETQ. Here the CDR3 reads CASSPGHSESYEQYF. CDR3 coding DNA: TGCGCCAGCAGCCCTGGGCATTCAGAGTCCTACGAGCAGTACTTC.

V usage is TRBV5-6 and J usage is TRBJ2-7, with 7 bases matching TRBD2. Looked up from germline, CDR1 is SGHDT and CDR2 is YYEEEE. V trimming: 4 bases; J trimming: 0 bases; junction bases outside the gene matches: 4. This CDR3 contains 14 residues. Here the CDR3 DNA reads TGTGCCAGCAGCCGGACTAGAAGCTCCTACGAGCAGTACTTC. This sequence encodes CASSRTRSSYEQYF.

The chain recombines TRBV28 with TRBJ1-5; TRBD1 matches 7 bases. V lost 2 bases to trimming and J lost 7 bases; unmatched junction nucleotides: 5. The CDR3 extends over 14 amino acids. Per germline, CDR1 MDHEN and CDR2 SYDVKM. The CDR3 sequence: CASSLKGARQPQHF. The CDR3 DNA reads as TGTGCCAGCAGTTTAAAGGGGGCTCGACAGCCCCAGCATTTT.

The V and J genes are TRBV7-3 and TRBJ2-3; 11 positions agree with TRBD2. With 5 bases clipped from V and 0 bases from J, the junction kept 7 bases outside the gene matches. CDR3 length equals 17 residues. The V gene's germline CDR1 is SGHTA and CDR2 FQGTGA. This CDR3 is CASSPNGLAGSTDTQYF. The CDR3 nucleotides read TGTGCCAGCAGCCCCAATGGACTAGCGGGTAGCACAGATACGCAGTATTTT.